This T cell receptor (beta chain) was retrieved from a study of shared clonotypes between healthy human individuals. Only one count was recorded for this clone. Its specificity is unknown. Across several immunoSEQ plates, the genomic DNA of each subset was split evenly. Some clones are missing from TCRdb's copy, which holds only in-frame ones; the method was immunoSEQ multiplex PCR. Altogether millions of clones are present, more than 80% being singletons, with the ten largest covering roughly 0.15%. The CDR3 contains 14 residues. Per the germline V gene, CDR1 is SGHTA and CDR2 is FQGNSA. The V end was cut by 7 bases, the J end by 3 bases, with 13 bases between. Study observations and caveats: What naive subsets generally showed was a larger estimated richness than memory subsets showed.

The receptor was derived from a man between 18 and 29 years old in good health. V is TRBV7-2 and J is TRBJ2-1, with D possibly TRBD2 on 5 matching bases. Sequenced input: naive CD4+ T cells sorted from blood. As to subset: CD45RA+ positively selected. In DNA, the CDR3 is TGTGCCAGCATCCAGACGGCGGGCTACAATGAGCAGTTCTTC. Its translation is CASIQTAGYNEQFF.